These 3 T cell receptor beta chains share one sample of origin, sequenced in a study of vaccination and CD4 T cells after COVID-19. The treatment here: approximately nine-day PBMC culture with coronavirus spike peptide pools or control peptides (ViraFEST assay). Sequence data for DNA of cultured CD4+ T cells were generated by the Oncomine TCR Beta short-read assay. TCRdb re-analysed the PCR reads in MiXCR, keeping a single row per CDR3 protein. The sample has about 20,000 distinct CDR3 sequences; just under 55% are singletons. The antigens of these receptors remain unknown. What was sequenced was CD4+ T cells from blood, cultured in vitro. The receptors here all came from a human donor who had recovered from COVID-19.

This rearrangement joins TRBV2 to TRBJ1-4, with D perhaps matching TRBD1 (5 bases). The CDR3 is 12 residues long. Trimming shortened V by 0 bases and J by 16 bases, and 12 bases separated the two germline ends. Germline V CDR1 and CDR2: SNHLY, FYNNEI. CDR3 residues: CASSEAGTTQFF. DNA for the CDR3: TGTGCCAGCAGTGAAGCTGGGACTACACAGTTTTTT.

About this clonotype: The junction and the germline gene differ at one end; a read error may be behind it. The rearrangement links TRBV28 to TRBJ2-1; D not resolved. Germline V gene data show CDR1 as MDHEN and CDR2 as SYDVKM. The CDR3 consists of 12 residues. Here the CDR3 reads CASSPYYDEQFF. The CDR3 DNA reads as TGTGCCAGCAGTCCTTACTACGATGAGCAGTTCTTC.

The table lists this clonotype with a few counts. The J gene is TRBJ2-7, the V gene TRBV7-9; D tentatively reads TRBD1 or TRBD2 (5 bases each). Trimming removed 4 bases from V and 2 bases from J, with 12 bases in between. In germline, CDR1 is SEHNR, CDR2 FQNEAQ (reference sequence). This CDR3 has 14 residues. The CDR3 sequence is CASSSQERAYEQYF. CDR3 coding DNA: TGTGCCAGCAGCTCACAGGAGAGGGCCTACGAGCAGTACTTC. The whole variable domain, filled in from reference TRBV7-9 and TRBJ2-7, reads DTGVSQNPRHKITKRGQNVTFRCDPISEHNRLYWYRQTLGQGPEFLTYFQNEAQLEKSRLLSDRFSAERPKGSFSTLEIQRTEQGDSAMYLCASSSQERAYEQYFGPGTRLTVT.